This TCR beta chain was captured in a study of STAT5B mutations in CD4+ large granular lymphocyte leukemia. On the study more broadly: The CDR3 'QG' motif was associated with a particular HLA allele among healthy donors.

Clones were sequenced by immunoSEQ multiplex PCR, and TCRdb holds only the in-frame ones, with some missing. The sample shows tens of thousands of clones, about two thirds of them seen only once. The sequence was obtained from a human donor in good health. What was sequenced was CD4+ T cells from blood buffy coats.

The CDR3 nucleotides are TGTGCCAGCAGCTTGGAAGGGGTCACAGATACGCAGTATTTT. Translation gives CASSLEGVTDTQYF. The V and J genes are TRBV5-4 and TRBJ2-3, with D perhaps TRBD1 (5 bases). CDR1 and CDR2 (germline): SGHNT, YYREEE (reference sequence). The length of the CDR3 is 14 residues. V was pared by 0 bases and J by 2 bases, with 7 bases between.